The sequence of this T cell receptor beta chain was determined in a study of T cells in localized non-small cell lung cancer. Study-level results: Of the tissues analyzed, uninvolved adjacent lung showed maximal T cell clonality, greater than tumor.

This CDR3 region has 15 residues. Trimming left V 4 bases short and J 4 bases short, with 17 bases between. Germline assignment: CDR1 SGHNT and CDR2 YYREEE (reference sequence). About this clone: Antigen: not known.

Produced via immunoSEQ multiplex PCR; TCRdb's table is partial and in-frame only. The sample lists about 79,000 clones, 88% seen once, with 20% to 25% in the top ten. Sequencing used peripheral blood, obtained before any cancer treatment. V usage is TRBV5-4 and J usage is TRBJ1-2; perhaps TRBD1 as D (5 bases). The origin of this receptor is a woman aged 35-75 years with stage I squamous cell lung carcinoma. The CDR3 here is CASSGGDPRGYGYTF. CDR3 in DNA: TGTGCCAGCAGCGGGGGGGACCCTCGGGGCTATGGCTACACCTTC.